Sequencing of this T cell receptor (beta chain) was carried out in a study of tumor and adjacent non-tumor tissue in lung cancer. The library came from three nested PCR rounds adapted from ARM-PCR protocols. MiXCR was run by TCRdb on the multiplex PCR reads, yielding one entry per CDR3 protein. The sample comprises some 100,000 distinct CDR3 sequences, 65% of which are singletons, and roughly 20% rests with the top ten. In this sample, this clonotype turned up many times. The template was RNA from unsorted bulk tissue. Distant lung tissue was collected more than 3 cm away from the tumor edge. The CDR3 contains 13 residues. V lost 2 bases to trimming and J lost 7 bases, with 6 bases between them.

The sample consisted of distant non-tumor lung tissue. The V call is TRBV12-3 or TRBV12-4, the J call TRBJ1-6; D remains unclear. The receptor comes from a man between 25 and 39 years old with non-small cell lung cancer. The CDR3 nucleotides are TGTGCCAGCAGTTTAAGGGCCAATTCACCCCTCCACTTT. Translating it yields CASSLRANSPLHF.